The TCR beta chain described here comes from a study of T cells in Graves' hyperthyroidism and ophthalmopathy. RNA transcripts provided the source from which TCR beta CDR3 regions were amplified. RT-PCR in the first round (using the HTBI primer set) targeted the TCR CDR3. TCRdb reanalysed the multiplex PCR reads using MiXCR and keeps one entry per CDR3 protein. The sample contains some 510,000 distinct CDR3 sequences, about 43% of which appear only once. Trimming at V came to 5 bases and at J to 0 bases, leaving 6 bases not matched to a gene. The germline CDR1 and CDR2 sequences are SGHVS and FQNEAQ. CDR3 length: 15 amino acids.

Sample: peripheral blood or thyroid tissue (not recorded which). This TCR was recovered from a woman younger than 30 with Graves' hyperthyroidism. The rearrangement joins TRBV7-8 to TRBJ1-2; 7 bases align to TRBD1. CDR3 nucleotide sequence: TGTGCCAGCAGCCCCGGACAGGCCGCTAACTATGGCTACACCTTC. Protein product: CASSPGQAANYGYTF.